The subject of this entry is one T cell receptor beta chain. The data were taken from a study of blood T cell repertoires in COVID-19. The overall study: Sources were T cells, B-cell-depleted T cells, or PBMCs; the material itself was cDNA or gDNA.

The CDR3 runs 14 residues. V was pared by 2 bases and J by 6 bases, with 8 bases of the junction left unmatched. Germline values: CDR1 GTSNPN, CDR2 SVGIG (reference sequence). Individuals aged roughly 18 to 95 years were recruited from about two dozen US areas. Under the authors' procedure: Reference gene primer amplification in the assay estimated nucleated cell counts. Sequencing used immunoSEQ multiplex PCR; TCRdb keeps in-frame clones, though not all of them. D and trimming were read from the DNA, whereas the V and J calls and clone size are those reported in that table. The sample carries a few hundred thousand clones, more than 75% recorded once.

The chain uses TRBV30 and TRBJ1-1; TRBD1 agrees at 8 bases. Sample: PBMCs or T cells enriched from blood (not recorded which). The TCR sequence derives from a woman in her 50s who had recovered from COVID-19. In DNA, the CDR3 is TGTGCCTGGAGTAGAGGGGACAGGTATCCTGAAGCTTTCTTT. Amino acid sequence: CAWSRGDRYPEAFF.